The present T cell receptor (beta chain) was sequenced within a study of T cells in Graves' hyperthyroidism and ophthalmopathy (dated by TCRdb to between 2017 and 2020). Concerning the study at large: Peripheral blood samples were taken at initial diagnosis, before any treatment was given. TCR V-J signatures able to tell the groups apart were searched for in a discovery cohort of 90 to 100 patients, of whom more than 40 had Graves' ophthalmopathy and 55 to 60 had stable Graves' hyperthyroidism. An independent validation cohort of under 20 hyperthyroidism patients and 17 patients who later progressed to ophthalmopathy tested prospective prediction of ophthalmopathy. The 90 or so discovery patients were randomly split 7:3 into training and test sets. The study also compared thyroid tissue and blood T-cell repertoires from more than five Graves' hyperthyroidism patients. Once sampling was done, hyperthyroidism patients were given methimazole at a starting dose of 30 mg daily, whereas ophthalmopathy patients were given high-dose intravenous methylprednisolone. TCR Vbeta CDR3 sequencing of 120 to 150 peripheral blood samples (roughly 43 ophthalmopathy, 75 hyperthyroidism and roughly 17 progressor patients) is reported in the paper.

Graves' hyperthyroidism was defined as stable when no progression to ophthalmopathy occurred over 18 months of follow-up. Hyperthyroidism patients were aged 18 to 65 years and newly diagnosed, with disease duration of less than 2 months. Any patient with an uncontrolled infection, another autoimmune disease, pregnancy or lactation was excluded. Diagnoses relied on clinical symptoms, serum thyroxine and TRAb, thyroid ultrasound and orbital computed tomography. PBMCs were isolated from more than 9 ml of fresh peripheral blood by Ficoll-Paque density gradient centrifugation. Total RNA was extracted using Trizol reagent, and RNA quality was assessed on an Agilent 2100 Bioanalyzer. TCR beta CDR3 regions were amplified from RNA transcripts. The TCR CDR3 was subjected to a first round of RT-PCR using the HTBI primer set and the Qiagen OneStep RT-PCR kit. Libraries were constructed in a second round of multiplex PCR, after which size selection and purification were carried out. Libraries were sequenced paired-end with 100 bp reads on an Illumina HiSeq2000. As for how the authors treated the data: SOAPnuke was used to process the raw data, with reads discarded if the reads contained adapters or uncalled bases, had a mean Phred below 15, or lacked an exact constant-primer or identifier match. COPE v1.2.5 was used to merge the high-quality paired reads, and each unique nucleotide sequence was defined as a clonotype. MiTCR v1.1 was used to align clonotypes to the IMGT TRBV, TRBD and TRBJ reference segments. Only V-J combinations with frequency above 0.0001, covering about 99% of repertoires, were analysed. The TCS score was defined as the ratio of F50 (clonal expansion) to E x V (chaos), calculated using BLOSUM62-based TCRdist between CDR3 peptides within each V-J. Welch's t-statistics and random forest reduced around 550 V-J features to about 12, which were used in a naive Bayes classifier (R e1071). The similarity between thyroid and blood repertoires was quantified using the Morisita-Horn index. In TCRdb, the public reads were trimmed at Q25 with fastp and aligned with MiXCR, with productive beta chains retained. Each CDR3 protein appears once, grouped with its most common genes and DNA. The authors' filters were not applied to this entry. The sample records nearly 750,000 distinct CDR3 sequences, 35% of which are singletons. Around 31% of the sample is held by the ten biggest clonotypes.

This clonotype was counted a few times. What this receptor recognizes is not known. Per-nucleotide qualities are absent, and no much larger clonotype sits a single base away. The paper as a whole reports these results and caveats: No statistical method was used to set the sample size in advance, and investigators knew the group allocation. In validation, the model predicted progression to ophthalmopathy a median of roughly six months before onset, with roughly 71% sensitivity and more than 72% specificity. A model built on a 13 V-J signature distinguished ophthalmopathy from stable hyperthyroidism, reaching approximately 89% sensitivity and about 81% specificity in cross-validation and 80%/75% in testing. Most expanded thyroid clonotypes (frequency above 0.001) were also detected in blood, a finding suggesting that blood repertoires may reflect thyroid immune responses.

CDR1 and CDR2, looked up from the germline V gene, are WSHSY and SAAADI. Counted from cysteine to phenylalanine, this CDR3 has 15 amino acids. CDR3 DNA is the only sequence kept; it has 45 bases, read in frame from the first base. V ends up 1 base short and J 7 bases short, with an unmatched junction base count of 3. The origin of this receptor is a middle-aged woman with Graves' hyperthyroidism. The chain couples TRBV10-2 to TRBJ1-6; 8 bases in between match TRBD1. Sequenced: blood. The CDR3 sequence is CASSEWDRLNSPLHF. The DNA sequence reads TGCGCCAGCAGTGAGTGGGACAGGCTAAATTCACCCCTCCACTTT.